This entry describes one T cell receptor (beta chain). Its antigen remains unidentified. Germline assignment: CDR1 LGHNA and CDR2 YSLEER. The CDR3 totals 14 residues. Trimming took 0 bases from V and 5 from J; bases not matched to a gene: 3. The sample originates from a study of EBV T-cell therapy then PD-1 blockade in nasopharyngeal carcinoma. Treatment of the sample: AdE1-LMPpoly-expanded autologous EBV-specific T-cell therapy followed by anti-PD-1 nivolumab. Only in-frame clones appear in the TCRdb table, and some are missing; sequencing was by immunoSEQ multiplex PCR. The sample contains roughly 21,000 clones, approximately 87% of which appear only once.

The starting material was CD8+ T cells from blood, obtained at approximately day 64 from a patient whose treatment included autologous EBV-specific T cells and nivolumab. The chain carries TRBV4-3 and TRBJ2-5, with 7 bases lining up with TRBD1. This receptor was identified in a man aged 40-50 years with nasopharyngeal carcinoma. CDR3 DNA: TGCGCCAGCAGCCAAGAGCTCAGGGGGGAGACCCAGTACTTC. As protein: CASSQELRGETQYF.